This T cell receptor beta chain was identified during a study of tumor-infiltrating lymphocytes in primary liver carcinoma. Study-level background: Tumor stage was T1-T3 N0M0, and tumor size was roughly 4.2 to 10 cm across. Regarding the study as a whole: In tumor-adjacent and tumor-blood pairs, overlap was lower than in tumor region pairs.

Joint extraction of RNA and DNA used roughly 20-33 mg of bulk tissue that was unsorted. The patients had histopathologically diagnosed primary liver carcinoma, and their disease was treated by surgical resection. This clonotype was seen once. What it recognizes is unknown. The junction and the germline gene differ at one end; a read error may be behind it. Total RNA amounting to approximately 460 ng was the source from which TCR beta cDNA was made with a constant-region primer. ARM-PCR was slightly modified, and three nested multiplex PCR rounds with it gave rise to the TCR beta libraries. TCRdb fed the multiplex PCR reads into MiXCR, producing one record per CDR3 protein. The repertoire holds tens of thousands of distinct CDR3 sequences, with around 75% as singletons. Specimen: tumor-adjacent normal liver tissue. The clonotype comes from a woman in her 30s with primary liver carcinoma and hepatitis B virus infection.

For the CDR3, the DNA is TGTGCCAGCAGATACACAGTGGGAAGGCCTGAAGCTCTCTTT. Residues: CASRYTVGRPEALF. The J gene is TRBJ1-1, the V gene TRBV11-2; D is uncertain. This CDR3 contains 14 residues. Germline loops: CDR1 SGHAT, CDR2 FQNNGV. The full variable domain, its missing parts supplied by reference TRBV11-2 and TRBJ1-1, is EAGVAQSPRYKIIEKRQSVAFWCNPISGHATLYWYQQILGQGPKLLIQFQNNGVVDDSQLPKDRFSAERLKGVDSTLKIQPAKLEDSAVYLCASRYTVGRPEALFGQGTRLTVV.